Listed here are 4 T cell receptor beta chains from one sample, sequenced in a study of T-cell reconstitution after alpha-beta-depleted transplantation in children. Preparation of the TCRbeta library was carried out with unique molecular identifiers. TCRdb fed the PCR reads into MiXCR, producing one record per CDR3 protein. The table lists fewer than 550,000 distinct CDR3 sequences, approximately 10% of them singletons. This specimen was PBMCs, taken before TCRalphabeta/CD19-depleted stem cell transplant. All receptors come from a child aged 2 to 10 with inherited bone marrow failure, due to receive a stem cell transplant.

The table lists this clonotype with many counts. V gene TRBV27 combines with J gene TRBJ2-7; TRBD2 agrees at 8 bases. With 2 bases clipped from V and 2 bases from J, the junction kept 2 bases outside the gene matches. From germline, CDR1 is MNHEY and CDR2 SMNVEV (reference sequence). CDR3 length: 14 residues. Here the CDR3 reads CASSLKRETYEQYF. Here the CDR3 DNA reads TGTGCCAGCAGTTTAAAGCGGGAGACCTACGAGCAGTACTTC.

The sample holds many counts of this clonotype. The rearrangement links TRBV7-9 to TRBJ2-1, with 9 positions matching TRBD2. Germline loops: CDR1 SEHNR, CDR2 FQNEAQ (reference sequence). The CDR3 contains 17 residues. The V segment lost 4 bases and the J segment 3 bases; nucleotides outside the gene matches: 10. The CDR3 here is CASSSSAAGGFYNEQFF. Written as DNA, the CDR3 is TGTGCCAGCAGCTCTTCTGCGGCGGGAGGGTTCTACAATGAGCAGTTCTTC.

In its sample, this clonotype was seen many times. The rearrangement links TRBV27 to TRBJ1-1; D remains ambiguous. Germline V gene lookup returns CDR1 MNHEY and CDR2 SMNVEV (reference sequence). Trimming pared 7 bases from V and 2 bases from J, leaving 11 bases between. This CDR3 region has 13 residues. This CDR3 reads CASKEVSNTEAFF. Written as DNA, the CDR3 is TGTGCCAGCAAGGAGGTAAGCAACACTGAAGCTTTCTTT.

Of note for this clonotype: A junction end diverges from the germline sequence, so it may reflect a read error. The V and J genes are TRBV20-1 and TRBJ2-3; 10 positions match TRBD2. In germline, CDR1 is DFQATT, CDR2 SNEGSKA (reference sequence). The CDR3 is 15 amino acids. CDR3 protein: CCARDTLAGTDTQYF. CDR3 bases: TGCTGTGCTAGAGATACACTAGCGGGAACAGATACGCAGTATTTT.